This T cell receptor (beta chain) was obtained from a study of blood T cells in healthy people across ages. Study-level results: Long-lived donors had more naive CD4+ cells and higher diversity than aged donors. Shifts in expanded clonotypes may have been confounded by donor CMV status, which was unknown.

Comments on this clonotype: The antigen is unknown. The junction departs from the called germline gene at one end, perhaps through a read error.

A second about 7 to 12 cycle PCR used barcoded and J-beta primers. TCRdb reprocessed the 5' RACE reads with MiXCR, giving one entry per CDR3 protein. Of some 670,000 distinct CDR3 sequences listed, 52% were seen once; the top ten hold less than 15%. The CDR3 has 15 amino acids. Germline CDR1 is SGHRS and CDR2 is YFSETQ. Total RNA was extracted at no less than 5.5 micrograms per sample. The sequence derives from a woman older than 75 in good health. The sample taken for sequencing was blood. The V gene is TRBV5-1, the J gene TRBJ1-6, with a possible D match to TRBD1 (5 bases). The CDR3 region has the DNA TGTGTCAGCAGCTTGATGTTGGGGGTAGAGTCACCCCTCCACTTT. Translated, it gives CVSSLMLGVESPLHF.